The 8 T cell receptor beta chains below come from one sample, sequenced in a study of shared clonotypes between healthy human individuals (dated by TCRdb to about 2020). Libraries were built with the immunoSEQ multiplex PCR assay. The clones in this table, taken by TCRdb from immuneACCESS, are in-frame only. Not every clone is retained; where verified, under half of the shortfall comes from an unresolved V gene, and the cause of the rest is unknown. This sample lists about 1 million clones; roughly 80% were detected once. The top ten constitute 1.4% to 1.5% of the sample. Sequences were obtained from memory CD4+ T cells sorted from blood. The cell subset or site tag for this specimen amounts to: CD45RA-negative fraction. The receptors were sampled from a man younger than 35 in good health.

This chain links TRBV4-3 with TRBJ1-5; D is possibly TRBD1 (5 bases). CDR3 length equals 15 residues. The germline V and J ends were trimmed by 0 bases and 6 bases, with 12 bases remaining between them. Germline assignment: CDR1 LGHNA and CDR2 YSLEER. CDR3 protein: CASSQEVGESQPQHF. CDR3 bases: TGCGCCAGCAGCCAAGAGGTGGGGGAGAGTCAGCCCCAGCATTTT.

This sequence joins TRBV10-3 and TRBJ1-1; D is unresolved. The CDR3 extends over 13 amino acids. Between the trimmed V and J ends, which lost 3 bases and 10 bases, there was a span of 15 bases. CDR1 is ENHRY, CDR2 SYGVKD, per germline. The CDR3 nucleotides read TGTGCCATCAGTGACCGAGAAGGGAAGGGAGCTTTCTTT. It translates to CAISDREGKGAFF.

V usage is TRBV7-8 and J usage is TRBJ2-3; 11 bases match TRBD2. Trimming cost V 1 base and J 7 bases; bases outside gene matches: 7. This CDR3 comprises 16 residues. Germline CDR1 is SGHVS and CDR2 is FQNEAQ. CDR3 nucleotides: TGTGCCAGCAGCTTAGTCCTAGCGGGGGGTGTTTATACGCAGTATTTT. Residues: CASSLVLAGGVYTQYF. Looking up the rest from reference TRBV7-8 and TRBJ2-3 gives the full variable domain: GAGVSQSPRYKVAKRGQDVALRCDPISGHVSLFWYQQALGQGPEFLTYFQNEAQLDKSGLPSDRFFAERPEGSVSTLKIQRTQQEDSAVYLCASSLVLAGGVYTQYFGPGTRLTVL.

The chain uses TRBV9 and TRBJ2-3; D gene uncertain. Germline CDR1 reads SGDLS; CDR2 reads YYNGEE. Trimming shortened V by 0 bases and J by 6 bases, and 11 bases separated the two germline ends. The CDR3 is made up of 14 amino acids. CDR3 DNA: TGTGCCAGCAGCGTAGCTCGGAAGAGTGATACGCAGTATTTT. Its translation: CASSVARKSDTQYF.

This chain links TRBV4-1 with TRBJ2-5; TRBD2 is a possible D gene (5 bases). V was clipped by 4 bases and J by 2 bases, with 14 bases between them. Germline V lookup: CDR1 MGHRA, CDR2 YSYEKL. CDR3 size: 15 residues. The CDR3 coding sequence is TGCGCCAGCAGCCTCCGGGAATCCGCACAAGAGACCCAGTACTTC. Translation gives CASSLRESAQETQYF.

This chain links TRBV30 with TRBJ2-5, with a tentative D call TRBD2 (6 bases). Germline-derived CDR1 and CDR2 are GTSNPN and SVGIG (reference sequence). The CDR3 is 12 amino acids. V was trimmed by 1 base and J by 5 bases, leaving 8 bases between them. CDR3 region: CAWSGRGETQYF. The CDR3 DNA follows: TGTGCCTGGAGTGGACGGGGGGAGACCCAGTACTTC.

The J gene is TRBJ1-4, the V gene TRBV30; unclear D gene. This CDR3 comprises 16 residues. The V end lost 1 base, the J end lost 3 bases, and 15 bases lay between the germline ends. Germline V lookup: CDR1 GTSNPN, CDR2 SVGIG (reference sequence). CDR3 DNA: TGTGCCTGGAGTGCGATACGACCGATATCTAATGAAAAACTGTTTTTT. It codes for CAWSAIRPISNEKLFF. Combining the CDR3 with reference TRBV30 and TRBJ1-4 gives the whole variable domain SQTIHQWPATLVQPVGSPLSLECTVEGTSNPNLYWYRQAAGRGLQLLFYSVGIGQISSEVPQNLSASRPQDRQFILSSKKLLLSDSGFYLCAWSAIRPISNEKLFFGSGTQLSVL.

The V and J genes are TRBV6-5 and TRBJ2-3; D is unclear. Germline CDR1 and CDR2: MNHEY and SVGAGI. The CDR3 totals 13 residues. With 2 bases removed from V and 1 base from J, the gap between germline ends came to 4 bases. CDR3 sequence reads: CASSYIGTDTQYF. CDR3 DNA sequence: TGTGCCAGCAGTTACATCGGCACAGATACGCAGTATTTT.